This TCR beta chain was identified in a study of blood T cell repertoires in COVID-19. Overall study: PBMCs, B-cell-depleted T cells, or T cells were the source of the cDNA or gDNA that made up the material.

CDR1 SGHTA and CDR2 FQGNSA come from the germline V gene. Trimming removed 0 bases from V and 1 base from J, with 10 bases in between. The CDR3 spans 16 residues. Participants had their cohort set by participant-reported clinical history. The table lists this clone with a few counts. Clones were read by immunoSEQ multiplex PCR, and TCRdb kept only the in-frame ones, dropping some. The profile shows about 200,000 clones, 82% of them singletons. The TCR was taken from an older woman with acute COVID-19. The sequencing sample was made of PBMCs or T cells enriched from blood (not recorded which). The rearrangement links TRBV7-2 to TRBJ1-5; no clear D gene. The CDR3 DNA follows: TGTGCCAGCAGCTTAGCGAGCCATATCAGCAATCAGCCCCAGCATTTT. Translating it yields CASSLASHISNQPQHF.